The 21 T cell receptor beta chains in this list originate from one sample, sequenced in a study of T cell responses to AZD1222 COVID-19 vaccine. TCRdb's table, derived via immunoSEQ multiplex PCR, lists solely in-frame clones and lacks some. The specimen's table records over 140,000 clones. Sequencing input: peripheral blood. Source of these receptors: an adult in good health.

The gene calls are TRBV6-1 and TRBJ2-7, with TRBD2 as a possible D gene (5 bases). This CDR3 is 16 amino acids long. CDR1 is MNHNS and CDR2 is SASEGT in the germline V gene. V shed 1 base and J shed 1 base, with 14 bases lying between them. The CDR3 sequence is CASSEVGRAGSYEQYF. The CDR3 region has the DNA TGTGCCAGCAGTGAAGTAGGGCGGGCAGGATCCTACGAGCAGTACTTC.

CDR3 DNA sequence: TGTGCCAGCAGCACCCGGACAGGGGAAGAGACCCAGTACTTC. Residues: CASSTRTGEETQYF. The chain combines TRBV5-4 with TRBJ2-5, with TRBD1 matching over 9 bases. CDR1 and CDR2 from the germline V gene are SGHNT and YYREEE (reference sequence). Germline trimming cut 4 bases from V and 3 bases from J; bases unmatched to any gene: 4. The CDR3 spans 14 residues.

CDR3 region: CASSGGGSARTYEQYF. For the CDR3, the DNA is TGTGCCAGCAGTGGGGGGGGCAGCGCTCGCACCTACGAGCAGTACTTC. The chain employs TRBV6-1 and TRBJ2-7; TRBD2 might be the D (7 bases). The germline V gene encodes CDR1 MNHNS and CDR2 SASEGT. V lost 4 bases, J lost 2 bases, and 18 bases lay in between. The CDR3 contains 16 residues.

The chain uses TRBV11-2 and TRBJ2-2; TRBD1 matches 11 bases. There are 15 residues in the CDR3. Unmatched junction bases numbered 4, after V lost 8 bases and J lost 2 bases. Germline V lookup: CDR1 SGHAT, CDR2 FQNNGV. CDR3 coding DNA: TGTGCCAGCGGATGGACAGGGGGCAACACCGGGGAGCTGTTTTTT. Its protein product is CASGWTGGNTGELFF.

V usage is TRBV30 and J usage is TRBJ1-2; no firm D call. V was cut by 3 bases and J by 2 bases, with 19 bases left in between. CDR1 GTSNPN and CDR2 SVGIG come from the germline V gene (reference sequence). The CDR3 extends over 16 amino acids. CDR3 in DNA: TGTGCCTGGAGGGCCCCCGAGTGGGAAAACAACTATGGCTACACCTTC. Protein: CAWRAPEWENNYGYTF.

The chain links TRBV19 to TRBJ1-3; tentative D call: TRBD1 (6 bases). The CDR3 extends over 15 amino acids. V lost 6 bases to trimming and J lost 0 bases, with 12 bases between them. The V gene's germline CDR1 is LNHDA and CDR2 SQIVND (reference sequence). The CDR3 nucleotides read TGTGCCAGTAGCCCCGGACAGAGCTCTGGAAACACCATATATTTT. Encoded protein: CASSPGQSSGNTIYF.

This chain joins TRBV11-2 and TRBJ1-6; D is possibly TRBD1 (5 bases). This CDR3 has 14 amino acids. Germline lookup yields CDR1 SGHAT and CDR2 FQNNGV. V was clipped by 5 bases and J by 6 bases, with 11 bases between them. The CDR3 is CASSPSRGNSPLHF. CDR3 sequence (DNA): TGTGCCAGCAGCCCCTCTAGGGGTAATTCACCCCTCCACTTT. The whole variable domain, remainder taken from reference TRBV11-2 and TRBJ1-6, is EAGVAQSPRYKIIEKRQSVAFWCNPISGHATLYWYQQILGQGPKLLIQFQNNGVVDDSQLPKDRFSAERLKGVDSTLKIQPAKLEDSAVYLCASSPSRGNSPLHFGNGTRLTVT.

The rearrangement links TRBV19 to TRBJ2-1; 7 nucleotides agree with TRBD1. The CDR3 sequence is 13 residues long. The germline V gene encodes CDR1 LNHDA and CDR2 SQIVND (reference sequence). The J segment lost 10 bases and the V segment lost 5 bases, leaving 8 bases of the junction unmatched. Written as DNA, the CDR3 is TGTGCCAGTAGTGCGGACAGGATGTACGAGCAGTTCTTC. It yields the protein CASSADRMYEQFF. The whole variable domain, remainder taken from reference TRBV19 and TRBJ2-1, is DGGITQSPKYLFRKEGQNVTLSCEQNLNHDAMYWYRQDPGQGLRLIYYSQIVNDFQKGDIAEGYSVSREKKESFPLTVTSAQKNPTAFYLCASSADRMYEQFFGPGTRLTVL.

V is TRBV14 and J is TRBJ1-6; a possible D gene is TRBD1 (6 bases). Trimming shortened V by 7 bases and J by 8 bases, and 9 bases separated the two germline ends. The CDR3 is 12 residues long. Germline V gene sequence: CDR1 SGHDN, CDR2 FVKESK. In DNA, the CDR3 is TGTGCCAGCAATAACAGGGATTCACCCCTCCACTTT. This gives the protein CASNNRDSPLHF.

DNA of the CDR3: TGTGCCAGCAGTTATAAGCCAGTCCCCATGAACACTGAAGCTTTCTTT. This translates into CASSYKPVPMNTEAFF. The chain combines TRBV6-5 with TRBJ1-1; D uncertain. There are 16 residues in the CDR3. Germline V gene sequence: CDR1 MNHEY, CDR2 SVGAGI. Between the trimmed V and J ends, which lost 3 bases and 0 bases, there was a span of 14 bases.

This chain uses TRBV4-3 with TRBJ2-7; 8 positions match TRBD1. This CDR3 has 15 residues. V lost 0 bases, J lost 5 bases, and 6 bases stayed unmatched. Germline CDR1 is LGHNA and CDR2 is YSLEER. This chain's CDR3 is CASSQESRGHDEQYF. The CDR3 DNA sequence: TGCGCCAGCAGCCAAGAAAGCAGGGGGCATGACGAGCAGTACTTC.

This chain connects TRBV28 to TRBJ2-3; D possibly corresponds to TRBD2 (7 bases). Trimming stripped 6 bases from V and 2 bases from J, with 18 bases between. Germline V gene data show CDR1 as MDHEN and CDR2 as SYDVKM. The CDR3 runs to 16 residues. The CDR3 loop reads CASSSLGGPDTDTQYF. CDR3 nucleotide sequence: TGTGCCAGCAGCTCTCTCGGGGGGCCGGACACAGATACGCAGTATTTT.

V and J are TRBV6-5 and TRBJ2-7, with 12 bases lining up with TRBD1. Germline CDR1 and CDR2: MNHEY and SVGAGI. Trimming cost V 6 bases and J 5 bases; bases outside gene matches: 8. The CDR3 totals 15 residues. In DNA, the CDR3 is TGTGCCAGCAGGTTCCGGGACAGGGGGCCGGACGAGCAGTACTTC. Its protein product is CASRFRDRGPDEQYF.

The chain links TRBV3-1 (or the pseudogene TRBV3-2) to TRBJ2-1; D ambiguous. V was shortened by 5 bases and J by 8 bases, with 10 bases between the two germline ends. From germline, CDR1 is LGHDT and CDR2 YNNKEL (reference sequence). The CDR3 covers 12 residues. In DNA, the CDR3 is TGTGCCAGCAGCTTCATTAATTATGAGCAGTTCTTC. Translating it yields CASSFINYEQFF.

V is TRBV5-1 and J is TRBJ2-7; D is uncertain. V was clipped by 4 bases and J by 5 bases, with 7 bases between them. The CDR3 loop spans 11 amino acids. Germline V gene sequence: CDR1 SGHRS, CDR2 YFSETQ. The CDR3 nucleotides read TGCGCCAGCAGCCTAGGAGACGAGCAGTACTTC. The encoded protein is CASSLGDEQYF. The whole variable domain, filled in from reference TRBV5-1 and TRBJ2-7, reads KAGVTQTPRYLIKTRGQQVTLSCSPISGHRSVSWYQQTPGQGLQFLFEYFSETQRNKGNFPGRFSGRQFSNSRSEMNVSTLELGDSALYLCASSLGDEQYFGPGTRLTVT.

The chain carries TRBV7-3 and TRBJ2-7; weak D call: TRBD1 (6 bases). Germline V gene data show CDR1 as SGHTA and CDR2 as FQGTGA. V lost 0 bases and J 6 bases, leaving 9 bases between the germline ends. This CDR3 is 13 amino acids long. The CDR3 here is CASSLTQGTEQYF. The CDR3, as DNA: TGTGCCAGCAGCTTAACACAGGGTACCGAGCAGTACTTC.

The chain carries TRBV5-1 and TRBJ1-2; 9 nucleotides agree with TRBD1. CDR1 and CDR2 from the germline V gene are SGHRS and YFSETQ. This CDR3 region has 14 residues. V lost 2 bases and J lost 7; bases outside the gene matches: 6. CDR3 protein: CASSLRQGVGGYTF. The DNA for the CDR3 is TGCGCCAGCAGCTTACGACAGGGGGTTGGTGGCTACACCTTC. Based on the CDR3 plus reference TRBV5-1 and TRBJ1-2, the full variable domain is KAGVTQTPRYLIKTRGQQVTLSCSPISGHRSVSWYQQTPGQGLQFLFEYFSETQRNKGNFPGRFSGRQFSNSRSEMNVSTLELGDSALYLCASSLRQGVGGYTFGSGTRLTVV.

The rearrangement links TRBV7-9 to TRBJ1-4; TRBD1 is a possible D gene (6 bases). The germline V gene has CDR1 SEHNR and CDR2 FQNEAQ (reference sequence). The germline V and J ends were trimmed by 5 bases and 2 bases, with 12 bases remaining between them. This CDR3 is built from 15 residues. In DNA form, the CDR3 reads TGTGCCAGCAGCCCTCCGGGGGCCACTAATGAAAAACTGTTTTTT. Translation gives CASSPPGATNEKLFF.

This chain joins TRBV5-6 and TRBJ1-3, with D possibly TRBD1 on 5 matching bases. The germline gives CDR1 SGHDT, CDR2 YYEEEE. V lost 2 bases to trimming and J lost 7 bases, with 19 bases between them. The CDR3 is 16 amino acids. The CDR3 reads CASSFLARGNWNTIYF. DNA for the CDR3: TGTGCCAGCAGCTTTCTCGCAAGGGGCAATTGGAACACCATATATTTT.

V gene TRBV28 combines with J gene TRBJ1-1; tentatively, D is TRBD1 (5 bases). The germline gives CDR1 MDHEN, CDR2 SYDVKM. This CDR3 is 13 amino acids long. V lost 8 bases and J 2 bases, leaving 12 bases between the germline ends. Here the CDR3 DNA reads TGTGCCAGCCGGGGGGGTGGCAACACTGAAGCTTTCTTT. Translated: CASRGGGNTEAFF.

The chain employs TRBV10-1 and TRBJ1-1; 11 nucleotides line up with TRBD1. The V segment lost 8 bases and the J segment 6 bases; nucleotides outside the gene matches: 5. Looked up from germline, CDR1 is WNHNN and CDR2 is SYGVQD (reference sequence). This CDR3 contains 13 residues. This CDR3 reads CASCGQGASEAFF. The CDR3, as DNA: TGCGCCAGCTGTGGACAGGGGGCATCTGAAGCTTTCTTT.